This T cell receptor beta chain was recovered during a study of cytomegalovirus exposure and HLA in healthy donors. Study-level background: In an earlier analysis, approximately 120 million unique TCR beta sequences were found from 150 million to 200 million T cells.

Study results and caveats: DRB1 showed the most TCR associations and HLA-C the fewest in a later analysis, as rates varied by HLA locus.

The CDR3 loop spans 14 amino acids. CDR1 and CDR2 (germline): SGHVS, FNYEAQ. V dropped 7 bases and J dropped 6; count of bases not matched to a gene: 10. Regarding this clone: What it binds is unknown.

Vbeta (60) and Jbeta (13) primers were used in the PCR. Profiled with immunoSEQ multiplex PCR; TCRdb holds only in-frame clones, not every one. The sample shows under 150,000 clones, over 60% of them seen only once. The TCR comes from a woman aged 25-40 years in good health and CMV-seronegative. The chain uses TRBV7-6 and TRBJ1-1; 8 nucleotides align to TRBD1. Sequenced material: PBMCs. CDR3 residues: CASNSLDRGSEAFF. CDR3 nucleotide sequence: TGTGCCAGCAATTCTCTCGACAGGGGCTCTGAAGCTTTCTTT.